Listed below are T cell receptor beta chains from one sample, sequenced in a study of blood T cell repertoires in COVID-19. Sequencing used immunoSEQ multiplex PCR; TCRdb keeps in-frame clones, though not all of them. This table has about 190,000 clones, 89% appearing once. Sample: peripheral blood. These receptor sequences come from a man in his forties with acute or convalescent COVID-19. CDR3s include the opening cysteine and the closing phenylalanine or tryptophan. The D gene is left open where the match is weak.

v_call: TRBV5-4
d_call: -
j_call: TRBJ2-5
cdr3_aa: CASSLDGVVETQYF
cdr3_nt: TGTGCCAGCAGCTTGGACGGGGTGGTGGAGACCCAGTACTTC

v_call: TRBV7-3
d_call: -
j_call: TRBJ2-2
cdr3_aa: CASRLTGGGELFF
cdr3_nt: TGTGCCAGCAGACTGACAGGAGGCGGGGAGCTGTTTTTT

v_call: TRBV3-1/TRBV3-2
d_call: -
j_call: TRBJ1-1
cdr3_aa: CASSQATDEAFF
cdr3_nt: TGTGCCAGCAGCCAAGCGACAGATGAAGCTTTCTTT

v_call: TRBV6-5
d_call: TRBD1
j_call: TRBJ1-2
cdr3_aa: CAITGTGVFYGYTF
cdr3_nt: TGTGCCATCACCGGGACAGGGGTTTTCTATGGCTACACCTTC

v_call: TRBV3-1/TRBV3-2
d_call: TRBD1
j_call: TRBJ2-7
cdr3_aa: CASSQDLLGTGLDYEQYF
cdr3_nt: TGTGCCAGCAGCCAAGATCTTCTAGGGACAGGGTTAGACTACGAGCAGTACTTC

v_call: TRBV4-3
d_call: TRBD2
j_call: TRBJ2-7
cdr3_aa: CASSQALTAWGLEEQYF
cdr3_nt: TGCGCCAGCAGCCAGGCCCTGACGGCCTGGGGACTAGAGGAGCAGTACTTC

v_call: TRBV13
d_call: TRBD1
j_call: TRBJ2-1
cdr3_aa: CASSLGDRGYNEQFF
cdr3_nt: TGTGCCAGCAGCTTAGGGGACAGGGGCTACAATGAGCAGTTCTTC

v_call: TRBV5-1
d_call: TRBD2
j_call: TRBJ2-1
cdr3_aa: CASSPLAGSSYNEQFF
cdr3_nt: TGCGCCAGCAGCCCACTAGCGGGTAGCTCCTACAATGAGCAGTTCTTC

v_call: TRBV11-2
d_call: -
j_call: TRBJ2-1
cdr3_aa: CASSLDRTGGRGEQFF
cdr3_nt: TGTGCCAGCAGCTTAGATCGGACGGGGGGCCGGGGTGAGCAGTTCTTC

v_call: TRBV19
d_call: TRBD1
j_call: TRBJ2-5
cdr3_aa: CASSIQTGIETQYF
cdr3_nt: TGTGCCAGTAGTATCCAGACAGGGATTGAGACCCAGTACTTC